This TCR beta chain was captured in a study of T-cell reconstitution after alpha-beta-depleted transplantation in children. Findings of the study overall: T-cell counts and diversity at one year post-transplant came mainly from newly produced T cells. About two months after transplant, alpha-beta T cells reportedly came from several hundred expanded graft clones.

The authors prepared the TCRbeta library with unique molecular identifiers. Each CDR3 protein is one row after TCRdb ran MiXCR on the PCR reads. In the table there are over 80,000 distinct CDR3 sequences, about 22% of which are singletons. Worth noting for this clonotype: The antigen is not known. A much more abundant neighbour one base away suggests this may be a read error.

The CDR3 length is 15 residues. The germline gives CDR1 KGHSH, CDR2 LQKENI. The chain recombines TRBV18 with TRBJ2-6, with D maybe TRBD1 (5 bases). This specimen was PBMCs, taken before TCRalphabeta/CD19-depleted stem cell transplant. The sequence came from a boy aged 2 to 9 with acute lymphoblastic leukemia, due to receive a stem cell transplant. CDR3 loop: CASSPQGSGANVLAF. In nucleotides, the CDR3 is TGTGCCAGCTCACCCCAGGGCTCTGGGGCCAACGTCCTGGCTTTC.